The sequence of this T cell receptor beta chain was determined in a study of identical twins (dated by TCRdb to about 2016). Regarding the complete study: TCR alpha and beta repertoires from monozygotic twins, unrelated adults of various ages and cord blood were deep-sequenced to test whether fetal clonotypes persist. Replicate twin experiments were performed at different times using different library preparation protocols to rule out contamination. General study outcomes and caveats: Because the same donors could not be followed over many years, the conclusions depended on cross-sectional statistical analysis. Excess twin sharing in beta out-of-frame sequences was weaker because fewer shared sequences lowered the signal-to-noise ratio. Recombination models systematically underestimated out-of-frame TCR alpha sharing in monozygotic twins but agreed with sharing between unrelated individuals. Compared with coincidental sharing between unrelated individuals, out-of-frame TCR alpha sequences shared between twins showed an excess of sequences with low generation probability. Invariant T cells such as MAIT and iNKT could partly confound zero-insertion analyses, although diverse VJ usage argued against such confounding for most clonotypes. Fewer insertions were carried by abundant cord blood beta clonotypes; a weaker similar trend was observed in young adult naive repertoires, while no such trend was observed in memory repertoires.

For this clonotype: What this receptor recognizes is not known. No base quality values were provided; no much bigger clone lies one nucleotide off.

V is clipped by 5 bases and J by 9 bases, and the sequence between their germline boundaries is 23 bases long. CDR1 is given as MNHEY and CDR2 as SMNVEV, both from the germline V gene (reference sequence). The cysteine opens and the phenylalanine closes a CDR3 of 17 amino acids. The read is trimmed to its CDR3 DNA, 51 bases read in frame from base 1. Every donor was a healthy Caucasian. The twin cohort comprised three pairs of female monozygotic twins, all aged about 18 to 29 years. Positive isolation kits from Invitrogen were used to isolate CD4+ and CD8+ T cell populations. Libraries were constructed by 5' RACE. TCRdb names Illumina HiSeq 2000 as the instrument used. A universal primer binding site was added through template switching, and the final cDNA carried a unique molecular identifier so that TCR cDNA molecules could be counted accurately. First-strand cDNA for TCR alpha and beta chains was synthesized from specific primers in the conserved constant-segment region. Each cDNA library was double barcoded, with a SMART-Mk sample barcode plus Illumina barcodes, to control for contamination. TruSeq adapter sequences along with Illumina sample barcodes were introduced in two successive PCR steps. The TCR alpha and beta cDNA libraries were sequenced on the Illumina HiSeq platform using custom primers. Regarding the original processing steps: Unique molecular identifiers were extracted from raw reads with MiGEC, and CDR3 positions were determined with MiXCR. Recombination models were inferred per individual with the repgenHMM and IGoR tools using an EM algorithm. Shared clonotypes were analyzed with the tcR package in R, and sharing was normalized by the product of cloneset sizes. To study raw recombination free of thymic and clonal selection effects, out-of-frame nonproductive sequences were analyzed. In TCRdb, the public reads were trimmed at Q25 with fastp and aligned with MiXCR, with productive beta chains retained. CDR3 protein duplicates are merged, each entry listing the most common genes and DNA. What appears here as the V and J calls and clone size reflects TCRdb's work, not the paper's. This sample holds roughly 260,000 distinct CDR3 sequences; 7% to 8.5% were observed only once. The top ten clonotypes cover under 6% of the sample.

The same sample was also used in a study of yellow fever vaccine responses in identical twins. The other study reports the following: According to the authors, in identical twins the way T cells responded to vaccination appeared partly convergent and partly personalized. The study precisely tracked vaccine-responding T cell clones in identical twins.

This chain joins TRBV27 to TRBJ2-6, with the D segment possibly TRBD1 or TRBD2, each aligning over 5 bases. The sample consisted of CD8+ T cells sorted from blood. This clonotype originated in a woman aged 18-29 years in good health. The sequenced DNA is TGTGCCAGCAGTCCGGGACGGATGACTCTGGGCGTCAACGTCCTGACTTTC. This yields the protein CASSPGRMTLGVNVLTF.